This section outlines one TCR beta chain sequence together with its context. Its antigen is currently unknown. Profiling relied on immunoSEQ multiplex PCR, and the TCRdb table lists in-frame clones only, not all of them. The sample includes 75,000 to 100,000 clones, roughly 94% seen only once; the top ten take 1.3%. The CDR3 is made up of 13 amino acids. Germline CDR1 MNHEY, CDR2 SMNVEV (reference sequence). V dropped 8 bases and J dropped 7; count of bases not matched to a gene: 8. This sample stems from a study of siplizumab effects on memory and regulatory T cells. Findings of the study overall: A significant reduction in alloreactive sequences traceable to unstimulated CD4+ memory cells was produced by siplizumab. Most alloreactive clones went unmapped to unstimulated subsets; only a minor fraction mapped. Greater diversity than memory cells seemed evident in naive T cells, which also appeared to be major alloresponse contributors.

The source is a human donor in good health. Sequencing was done on a sample of non-Treg CD4+ T cells sorted from blood. The chain carries TRBV27 and TRBJ1-2; TRBD1 agrees at 9 bases. The CDR3 spells CASSGTGSPGYTF. The CDR3 DNA is TGTGCCAGCTCCGGGACAGGGAGTCCTGGCTACACCTTC.